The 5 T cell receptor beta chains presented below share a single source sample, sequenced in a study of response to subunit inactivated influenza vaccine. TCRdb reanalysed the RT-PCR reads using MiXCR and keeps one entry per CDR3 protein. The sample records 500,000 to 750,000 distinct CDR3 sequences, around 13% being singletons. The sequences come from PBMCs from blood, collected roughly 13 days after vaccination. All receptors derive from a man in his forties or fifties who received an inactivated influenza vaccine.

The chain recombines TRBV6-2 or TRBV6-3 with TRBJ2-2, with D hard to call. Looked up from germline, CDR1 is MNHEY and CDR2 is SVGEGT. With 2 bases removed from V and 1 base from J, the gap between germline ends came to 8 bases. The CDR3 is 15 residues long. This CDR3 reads CASSYPPRNTGELFF. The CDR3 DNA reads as TGTGCCAGCAGTTACCCCCCGAGGAACACCGGGGAGCTGTTTTTT.

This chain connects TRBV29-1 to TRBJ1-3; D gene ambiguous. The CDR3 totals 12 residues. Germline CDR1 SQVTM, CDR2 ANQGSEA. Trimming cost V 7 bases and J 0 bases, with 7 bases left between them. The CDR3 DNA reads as TGCAGCGCTGTGGGCTCTGGAAACACCATATATTTT. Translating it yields CSAVGSGNTIYF. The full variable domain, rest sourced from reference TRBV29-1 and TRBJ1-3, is SAVISQKPSRDICQRGTSLTIQCQVDSQVTMMFWYRQQPGQSLTLIATANQGSEATYESGFVIDKFPISRPNLTFSTLTVSNMSPEDSSIYLCSAVGSGNTIYFGEGSWLTVV.

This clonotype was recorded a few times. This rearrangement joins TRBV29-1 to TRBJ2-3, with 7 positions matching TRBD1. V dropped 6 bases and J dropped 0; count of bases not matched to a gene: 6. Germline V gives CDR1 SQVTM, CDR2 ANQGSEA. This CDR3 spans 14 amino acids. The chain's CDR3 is CSVGQAASTDTQYF. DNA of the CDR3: TGCAGCGTCGGACAGGCCGCTAGCACAGATACGCAGTATTTT.

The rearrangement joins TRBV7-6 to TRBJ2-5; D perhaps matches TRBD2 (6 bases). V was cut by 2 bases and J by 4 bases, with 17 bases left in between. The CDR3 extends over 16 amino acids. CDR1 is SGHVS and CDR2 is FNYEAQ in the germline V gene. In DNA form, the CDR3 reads TGTGCCAGCAGCTTATGGACCGGGAGTGAGTCAGAGACCCAGTACTTC. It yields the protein CASSLWTGSESETQYF.

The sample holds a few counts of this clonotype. The CDR3 nucleotides read TGTGCCACCAGTGGGGTAGATGGCTACACCTTC. It specifies CATSGVDGYTF. This chain joins TRBV24-1 and TRBJ1-2; D uncertain. This CDR3 region has 11 residues. V lost 5 bases and J 6 bases, leaving 6 bases between the germline ends. Germline CDR1 reads KGHDR; CDR2 reads SFDVKD.